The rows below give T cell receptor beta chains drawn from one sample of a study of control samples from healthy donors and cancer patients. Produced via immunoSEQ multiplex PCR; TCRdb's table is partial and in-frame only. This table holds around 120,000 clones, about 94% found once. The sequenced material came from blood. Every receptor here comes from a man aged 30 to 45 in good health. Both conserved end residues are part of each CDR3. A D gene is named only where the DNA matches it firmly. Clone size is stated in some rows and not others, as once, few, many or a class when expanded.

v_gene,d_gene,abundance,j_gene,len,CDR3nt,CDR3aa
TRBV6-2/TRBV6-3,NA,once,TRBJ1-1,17,TGTGCCAGCAGTAGAACAGGACGGACTACCGCGAACACTGAAGCTTTCTTT,CASSRTGRTTANTEAFF
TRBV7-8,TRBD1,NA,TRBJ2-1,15,TGTGCCAGCAGCTGGACAGGAGGCTCCTACAATGAGCAGTTCTTC,CASSWTGGSYNEQFF
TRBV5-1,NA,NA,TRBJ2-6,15,TGCGCCAGCAGCTTGGGGCCAGCTGGGGCCAACGTCCTGACTTTC,CASSLGPAGANVLTF
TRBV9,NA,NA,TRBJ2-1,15,TGTGCCAGCAGCTCCCGGGGCAGGCCCTACAATGAGCAGTTCTTC,CASSSRGRPYNEQFF
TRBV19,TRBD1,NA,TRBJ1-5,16,TGTGCCAGTAGTACAATCGACAGGGCCGGCAATCAGCCCCAGCATTTT,CASSTIDRAGNQPQHF
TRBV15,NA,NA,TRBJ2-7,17,TGTGCCACCAGCAGAGGAGGGGCTAGCCGTGGCCCCTACGAGCAGTACTTC,CATSRGGASRGPYEQYF
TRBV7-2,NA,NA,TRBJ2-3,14,TGTGCCAGCAGCTGGTCTGGCAGGGCAGATACGCAGTATTTT,CASSWSGRADTQYF
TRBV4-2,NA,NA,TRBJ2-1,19,TGTGCCAGCAGCCCCCTAGGGGGGGCCGGGGGTTCGTCCTACAATGAGCAGTTCTTC,CASSPLGGAGGSSYNEQFF
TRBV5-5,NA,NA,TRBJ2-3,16,TGTGCCAGCAGCCCTGGTGGAAGAGCCGGCACAGATACGCAGTATTTT,CASSPGGRAGTDTQYF
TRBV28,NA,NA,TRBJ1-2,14,TGTGCCAGCAGTTTAGACAGTGGGGGCTATGGCTACACCTTC,CASSLDSGGYGYTF
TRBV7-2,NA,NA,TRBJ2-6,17,TGTGCCAGCAGCCCGCGGGGTTATGACTCTGGGGCCAACGTCCTGACTTTC,CASSPRGYDSGANVLTF
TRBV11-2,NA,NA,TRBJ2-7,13,TGTGCCAGCAGCTTAGGCCGAGTAGGCGAGCAGTACTTC,CASSLGRVGEQYF
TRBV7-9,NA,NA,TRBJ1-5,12,TGTGCCAGCAGCTCGCGAGGGTCACCCCAGCATTTT,CASSSRGSPQHF
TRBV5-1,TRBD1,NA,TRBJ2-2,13,TGCGCCAGCAGCCCTTGGGACAGAGCGGAGCTGTTTTTT,CASSPWDRAELFF
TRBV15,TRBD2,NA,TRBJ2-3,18,TGTGCCACCAGCAGAGCGAGTAGCGGGGGGGCCGACACAGATACGCAGTATTTT,CATSRASSGGADTDTQYF
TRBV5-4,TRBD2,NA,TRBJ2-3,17,TGTGCCAGCAGCTCCAGACTAGCGGGTCCTAGCACAGATACGCAGTATTTT,CASSSRLAGPSTDTQYF
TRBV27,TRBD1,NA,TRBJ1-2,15,TGTGCCAGCAGTACAACGCTCACAGGGGCGCATGGCTACACCTTC,CASSTTLTGAHGYTF
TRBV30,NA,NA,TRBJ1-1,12,TGTGCCTGGTGGGGGGGCGGCACTGAAGCTTTCTTT,CAWWGGGTEAFF
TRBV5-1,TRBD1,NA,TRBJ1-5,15,TGCGCCAGCAGCCTGAGCAGGGGGGGCAATCAGCCCCAGCATTTT,CASSLSRGGNQPQHF
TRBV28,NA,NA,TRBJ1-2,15,TGTGCCAGCAGGATTGGGGGGGGAGCTCTCTATGGCTACACCTTC,CASRIGGGALYGYTF
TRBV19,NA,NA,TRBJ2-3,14,TGTGCCAGTAGCTTTTCCGGGCTCTCAGATACGCAGTATTTT,CASSFSGLSDTQYF
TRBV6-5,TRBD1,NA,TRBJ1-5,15,TGTGCCAGCAGGCCTACAGGGGGCAGCAATCAGCCCCAGCATTTT,CASRPTGGSNQPQHF
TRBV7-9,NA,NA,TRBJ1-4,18,TGTGCCAGCAGCTCGACCCTAATGACAGACACAACTAATGAAAAACTGTTTTTT,CASSSTLMTDTTNEKLFF
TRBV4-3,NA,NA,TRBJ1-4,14,TGCGCCAGCAGCCAAGTGCAGGGACACGAAAAACTGTTTTTT,CASSQVQGHEKLFF
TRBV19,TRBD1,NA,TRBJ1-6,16,TGTGCCAGTGGCAACACAGGGGTCGGTGGTAATTCACCCCTCCACTTT,CASGNTGVGGNSPLHF
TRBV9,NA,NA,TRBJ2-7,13,TGTGCCAGCAGCACGGGCCCTCGGGACGAGCAGTACTTC,CASSTGPRDEQYF
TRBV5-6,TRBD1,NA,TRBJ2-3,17,TGTGCCAGCAGCTCCCTGGGGGACAGGAGGGCCACAGATACGCAGTATTTT,CASSSLGDRRATDTQYF
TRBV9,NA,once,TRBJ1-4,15,TGTGCCAGCAGCGTAGGTAGGGGGGGTAATGAAAAACTGTTTTTT,CASSVGRGGNEKLFF
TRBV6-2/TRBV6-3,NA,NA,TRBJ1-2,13,TGTGCCAGCAGCCATCCAACGAACTATGGCTACACCTTC,CASSHPTNYGYTF
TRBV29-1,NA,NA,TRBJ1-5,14,TGCAGCGTTGCAAGCCGGGACGCCAATCAGCCCCAGCATTTT,CSVASRDANQPQHF
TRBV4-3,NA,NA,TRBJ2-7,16,TGCGCCAGCAGCCAAGAAGGAACAGGCAGTAACTACGAGCAGTACTTC,CASSQEGTGSNYEQYF
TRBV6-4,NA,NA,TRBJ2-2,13,TGTGCCAGCAGAGCACAGGACACCGGGGAGCTGTTTTTT,CASRAQDTGELFF
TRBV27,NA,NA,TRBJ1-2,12,TGTGCCAGCAGTTTATACCGGGATGGCTACACCTTC,CASSLYRDGYTF
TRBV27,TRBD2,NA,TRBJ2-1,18,TGTGCCAGCAGACCCGGGCGGCTAGCGGGGGGCGTTAACAATGAGCAGTTCTTC,CASRPGRLAGGVNNEQFF
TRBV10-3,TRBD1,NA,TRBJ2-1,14,TGTGCCATCCGAAGACAGGGGTCCTACAATGAGCAGTTCTTC,CAIRRQGSYNEQFF
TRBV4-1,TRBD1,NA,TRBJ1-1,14,TGCGCCAGCAGCCCCTCGACAGGGTACACTGAAGCTTTCTTT,CASSPSTGYTEAFF
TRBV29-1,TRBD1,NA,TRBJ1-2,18,TGCAGCGTTCCTAACTTCGGGACAGGGCCCGACGCTAACTATGGCTACACCTTC,CSVPNFGTGPDANYGYTF
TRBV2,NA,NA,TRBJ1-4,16,TGTGCCAGCAGCCTGAGGGGCGGCTTAACTAATGAAAAACTGTTTTTT,CASSLRGGLTNEKLFF
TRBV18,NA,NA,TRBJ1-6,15,TGTGCCAGCTCACCCCTGGAGAGGGGACGATCACCCCTCCACTTT,CASSPLERGRSPLHF
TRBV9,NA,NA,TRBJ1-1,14,TGTGCCAGCAGCGTAGCAGGGCAGAACACTGAAGCTTTCTTT,CASSVAGQNTEAFF
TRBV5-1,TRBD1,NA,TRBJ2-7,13,TGCGCCAGCAGCTCGGGACAGTCCTACGAGCAGTACTTC,CASSSGQSYEQYF
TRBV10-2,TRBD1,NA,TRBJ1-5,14,TGCGCCAGCAGTCCCGGGACAGGGATTCAGCCCCAGCATTTT,CASSPGTGIQPQHF
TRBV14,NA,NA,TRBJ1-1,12,TGTGCCAGCAGCCGTTCGGGGACTGAAGCTTTCTTT,CASSRSGTEAFF
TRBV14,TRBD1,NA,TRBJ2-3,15,TGTGCCAGCAGCCCTAGACAGGGATCGGTTGACGCGCAGTATTTT,CASSPRQGSVDAQYF
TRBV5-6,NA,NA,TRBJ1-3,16,TGTGCCAGCAGCTTGTGGCAGGATCCTGCTGGAAACGCCATATATTTT,CASSLWQDPAGNAIYF
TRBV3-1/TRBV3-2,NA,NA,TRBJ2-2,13,TGTGCCAGCAGCCCCACACTCACCGGGGAGCTGTTTTTT,CASSPTLTGELFF
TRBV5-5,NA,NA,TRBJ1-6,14,TGTGCCAGCAGCTCTGCCCGGGATGATTCACCCCTCCACTTT,CASSSARDDSPLHF
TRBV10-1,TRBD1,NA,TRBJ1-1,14,TGCGCCAGCAGGGACAGGGTCGGGAGCACTGAAGCTTTCTTT,CASRDRVGSTEAFF
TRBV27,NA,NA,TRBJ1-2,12,TGTGCCAGCAGAGACACAGGGTTCGGCTACACCTTC,CASRDTGFGYTF
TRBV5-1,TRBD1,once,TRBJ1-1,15,TGCGCCAGCAGGGGACAGGGGAGTCCGGGGACTGAAGCTTTCTTT,CASRGQGSPGTEAFF